These T cell receptor beta chains were read from a single sample in a study of OX40 agonist ivuxolimab in advanced cancers. Clones were sequenced by immunoSEQ multiplex PCR, and TCRdb holds only the in-frame ones, with some missing. Of roughly 20,000 clones in the sample, 65% to 85% are singletons; the top ten hold 11%. The sample consisted of CD4+ or CD8+ T cells sorted from blood, taken in a trial of the OX40 agonist ivuxolimab. These TCRs come from an adult with an advanced solid tumor such as melanoma, head and neck, liver or kidney cancer. The CDR3 runs from the conserved cysteine through the conserved F or W.

v_call: TRBV4-1
j_call: TRBJ1-2
cdr3_aa: CASSQDPGTHPYGYTF

v_call: TRBV6-5
j_call: TRBJ1-1
cdr3_aa: CASRWTVNTEAFF

v_call: TRBV5-4
j_call: TRBJ2-1
cdr3_aa: CASSFLTGASRPYNEQFF

v_call: TRBV27
j_call: TRBJ2-1
cdr3_aa: CASSSSESYNEQFF

v_call: TRBV7-9
j_call: TRBJ2-2
cdr3_aa: CASTELRQNTGELFF

v_call: TRBV19
j_call: TRBJ2-1
cdr3_aa: CASTMTGWNEQFF

v_call: TRBV6-6
j_call: TRBJ2-7
cdr3_aa: CAISEGSEQYF

v_call: TRBV4-2
j_call: TRBJ2-7
cdr3_aa: CASSQRTSGVDEQYF

v_call: TRBV27
j_call: TRBJ2-5
cdr3_aa: CASSGQGTETQYF

v_call: TRBV9
j_call: TRBJ2-5
cdr3_aa: CASSPPGARRETQYF

v_call: TRBV4-1
j_call: TRBJ2-1
cdr3_aa: CASSQDLLPREQFF

v_call: TRBV6-1
j_call: TRBJ2-7
cdr3_aa: CASSEGAGQDPYEQYF

v_call: TRBV28
j_call: TRBJ1-4
cdr3_aa: CASSPQTGANEKLFF

v_call: TRBV27
j_call: TRBJ2-1
cdr3_aa: CASSLSSYNEQFF

v_call: TRBV9
j_call: TRBJ2-1
cdr3_aa: CASSPQLAAYNEQFF

v_call: TRBV19
j_call: TRBJ2-1
cdr3_aa: CASSISGGGVASSYNEQFF

v_call: TRBV25-1
j_call: TRBJ2-1
cdr3_aa: CASGADTPQFF

v_call: TRBV30
j_call: TRBJ1-1
cdr3_aa: CALGDLNTEAFF

v_call: TRBV7-2
j_call: TRBJ1-3
cdr3_aa: CASSSEDSGNTIYF

v_call: TRBV6-6
j_call: TRBJ2-1
cdr3_aa: CASSWRESSYNEQFF

v_call: TRBV4-1
j_call: TRBJ2-7
cdr3_aa: CASSPQGRSSYEQYF

v_call: TRBV6-1
j_call: TRBJ1-5
cdr3_aa: CASSEIGGIDNQPQHF

v_call: TRBV19
j_call: TRBJ1-5
cdr3_aa: CASSEGNQPQHF

v_call: TRBV11-2
j_call: TRBJ2-7
cdr3_aa: CASSLGASGSYEQYF

v_call: TRBV7-8
j_call: TRBJ1-1
cdr3_aa: CASSLSSGAFF

v_call: TRBV5-4
j_call: TRBJ1-1
cdr3_aa: CASSPRPGPTEAFF

v_call: TRBV27
j_call: TRBJ2-6
cdr3_aa: CASSRWSTSGANVLTF

v_call: TRBV28
j_call: TRBJ2-2
cdr3_aa: CASSLPSGRSKNTGELFF

v_call: TRBV4-3
j_call: TRBJ2-7
cdr3_aa: CASSRAVRTYEQYF

v_call: TRBV15
j_call: TRBJ2-3
cdr3_aa: CATHKTGVTDTQYF

v_call: TRBV19
j_call: TRBJ2-7
cdr3_aa: CASNKGGRDEQYF

v_call: TRBV27
j_call: TRBJ2-1
cdr3_aa: CASSLTGGNEQFF

v_call: TRBV5-1
j_call: TRBJ2-7
cdr3_aa: CASSSSGTGSEQYF

v_call: TRBV6-5
j_call: TRBJ1-1
cdr3_aa: CASSYGGTTEAFF

v_call: TRBV5-6
j_call: TRBJ1-2
cdr3_aa: CASSKAGGPIYGYTF

v_call: TRBV11-2
j_call: TRBJ2-7
cdr3_aa: CASSLAGRLLEQYF

v_call: TRBV14
j_call: TRBJ2-7
cdr3_aa: CASRSGDSYEQYF